The T cell receptor (beta chain) under discussion was sequenced for a study of blood T cell repertoires in COVID-19. Study as a whole: Samples came from the United States, Italy and Spain, spanning acute and convalescent COVID-19. The cDNA or gDNA used as material had been derived from T cells, B-cell-depleted T cells, or PBMCs.

How the authors handled the data: The authors estimated nucleated cell counts from reference gene primer amplification. Sequencing used immunoSEQ multiplex PCR; TCRdb keeps in-frame clones, though not all of them. V and J calls and clone size are those listed in that table; D and trimming were worked out from the DNA. The top ten hold 13% to 15% of the sample, which has approximately 190,000 clones, approximately 79% seen once. The sequence was obtained from a man under 40 with active or convalescent COVID-19. The sequencing input was peripheral blood.

This CDR3 is CASRSGRVPETQYF. The CDR3 DNA reads TGCGCCAGCAGAAGCGGGAGGGTCCCAGAGACCCAGTACTTC. This sequence joins TRBV5-1 and TRBJ2-5, with 10 bases identical to TRBD2. After removal of 5 bases from V and 4 bases from J, the junction contained 5 bases not matched to a gene. Germline CDR1 is SGHRS and CDR2 is YFSETQ. This CDR3 is built from 14 residues.